What follows is one T cell receptor (beta chain) and its context. The sample is drawn from a study of control samples from healthy donors and cancer patients. CDR1 and CDR2 from the germline V gene are LGHDT and YNNKEL (reference sequence). The germline V and J ends were trimmed by 1 base and 2 bases, with 5 bases remaining between them. This CDR3 spans 14 amino acids. The table came from immunoSEQ multiplex PCR; TCRdb's copy has only in-frame clones and leaves some out. Here the sample spans roughly 95,000 clones, just over 90% being singletons. The TCR sequence derives from a woman in her 30s in good health. V usage is TRBV3-1 (or the pseudogene TRBV3-2) and J usage is TRBJ2-2; the D is unclear. Sequencing was performed on blood. This CDR3 reads CASSQGGNTGELFF. CDR3 bases: TGTGCCAGCAGCCAAGGCGGTAACACCGGGGAGCTGTTTTTT.